A selection of T cell receptor beta chains follows, all from one sample in a study of metastatic and nonmetastatic thyroid tumors. Through MiXCR, TCRdb re-clonotyped the PCR reads. The repertoire includes about 22,000 clones, approximately 20% of them detected once, and over 20% sits in the top ten. Sequences were obtained from blood. All receptors come from a male donor with papillary thyroid cancer or a benign thyroid nodule (not recorded which). Some clones in this sample may be carry-over from other donors' samples. Both conserved end residues are part of each CDR3. Each record gives: CDR3 DNA, CDR3 protein, V gene, clone size, J gene, D gene. D genes are given only for firm matches. Where a row states a size, it is once, few, many or the class of an expanded clone; other rows omit it.

cdr3_nt: TGTGCCAGCAGCTTAGGGGTGGCAGGGAACACTGAAGCTTTCTTT
cdr3_aa: CASSLGVAGNTEAFF
v_call: TRBV7-9
clone_size: many
j_call: TRBJ1-1
d_call: .

cdr3_nt: TGTGCCTGGAGGTCGGCTTACGAGCAGTACTTC
cdr3_aa: CAWRSAYEQYF
v_call: TRBV30
clone_size: .
j_call: TRBJ2-7
d_call: .

cdr3_nt: TGTGCCAGCAGCCAGAGTGGGGGTTTGCCTTCTGGGGCCAACGTCCTGACTTTC
cdr3_aa: CASSQSGGLPSGANVLTF
v_call: TRBV7-6
clone_size: many
j_call: TRBJ2-6
d_call: .

cdr3_nt: TGCAGCTCCGTATATTTGAACACTGAAGCTTTCTTT
cdr3_aa: CSSVYLNTEAFF
v_call: TRBV20-1
clone_size: .
j_call: TRBJ1-1
d_call: .

cdr3_nt: TGTGCCAGTAGTATTCATCCCACGGGGATGAACACTGAAGCTTTCTTT
cdr3_aa: CASSIHPTGMNTEAFF
v_call: TRBV19
clone_size: many
j_call: TRBJ1-1
d_call: .

cdr3_nt: TGTGCCAGCAACACCTTAAGTATAAGTAGGGCAGATACGCAGTATTTT
cdr3_aa: CASNTLSISRADTQYF
v_call: TRBV28
clone_size: many
j_call: TRBJ2-3
d_call: .

cdr3_nt: TGCAGTGCCACCAGTCCCACATACAGCGGGGAGCTGTTTTTT
cdr3_aa: CSATSPTYSGELFF
v_call: TRBV20-1
clone_size: .
j_call: TRBJ2-2
d_call: .

cdr3_nt: TGTGCCACTACGGGACAGGGCTACGAGCAGTACTTC
cdr3_aa: CATTGQGYEQYF
v_call: TRBV6-1
clone_size: medium-sized
j_call: TRBJ2-7
d_call: TRBD1

cdr3_nt: TGTGCCAGCAGCGCTCTAGCCGTCAAAGAGACCCAGTACTTC
cdr3_aa: CASSALAVKETQYF
v_call: TRBV7-2
clone_size: .
j_call: TRBJ2-5
d_call: .

cdr3_nt: TGTGCCAGCAGCATGAGAAGCGCCCAAGAGACCCAGTACTTC
cdr3_aa: CASSMRSAQETQYF
v_call: TRBV9
clone_size: many
j_call: TRBJ2-5
d_call: .

cdr3_nt: TGTGCCAGCAGTTTATCGCTGACAGTCGTGGCAGATACGCAGTATTTT
cdr3_aa: CASSLSLTVVADTQYF
v_call: TRBV28
clone_size: few
j_call: TRBJ2-3
d_call: .

cdr3_nt: TGTGCCACCAGCTCCAGACTAGCGGGGGGGACCTACAATGAGCAGTTCTTC
cdr3_aa: CATSSRLAGGTYNEQFF
v_call: TRBV15
clone_size: .
j_call: TRBJ2-1
d_call: TRBD2

cdr3_nt: TGTGCCAGCGCCCAAGGGGATTTTTATGGCTACACCTTC
cdr3_aa: CASAQGDFYGYTF
v_call: TRBV6-1
clone_size: few
j_call: TRBJ1-2
d_call: .

cdr3_nt: TGCGCCAGCAGTGAAGAACCAGACCCTTCGTCCGAGCAGTACTTC
cdr3_aa: CASSEEPDPSSEQYF
v_call: TRBV10-1
clone_size: medium-sized
j_call: TRBJ2-7
d_call: .

cdr3_nt: TGTGCCAGCGCTTGGACGAGCACAGATACGCAGTATTTT
cdr3_aa: CASAWTSTDTQYF
v_call: TRBV2
clone_size: few
j_call: TRBJ2-3
d_call: .

cdr3_nt: TGCAGTGCTGAGCGTGTCGGCGAGCAGTACTTC
cdr3_aa: CSAERVGEQYF
v_call: TRBV20-1
clone_size: many
j_call: TRBJ2-7
d_call: .

cdr3_nt: TGTGCCAGCAGCTTAGACCAGGGAGCCGGGGCCAACGTCCTGACTTTC
cdr3_aa: CASSLDQGAGANVLTF
v_call: TRBV7-8
clone_size: .
j_call: TRBJ2-6
d_call: .

cdr3_nt: TGTGCCAGCAGTTTATCGCGGGGTGAAGCTTTCTTT
cdr3_aa: CASSLSRGEAFF
v_call: TRBV12-3/TRBV12-4
clone_size: many
j_call: TRBJ1-1
d_call: .

cdr3_nt: TGTGCCAGCAGTTCGGACGGGCAGGTGGGGGAAAAACTGTTTTTT
cdr3_aa: CASSSDGQVGEKLFF
v_call: TRBV27
clone_size: many
j_call: TRBJ1-4
d_call: .

cdr3_nt: TGTGCCAGCAGCTTGAGTGGAGGTGCTGGGGCCAACGTCCTGACTTTC
cdr3_aa: CASSLSGGAGANVLTF
v_call: TRBV5-4
clone_size: few
j_call: TRBJ2-6
d_call: .

cdr3_nt: TGCGCCAGCAGCCTCCGACAGGGGTCGTACAGTGAGCAGTTCTTC
cdr3_aa: CASSLRQGSYSEQFF
v_call: TRBV5-1
clone_size: many
j_call: TRBJ2-1
d_call: TRBD1

cdr3_nt: TGCGCCAGCAGCCCGGCGGGGGGCGGCTACAATGAGCAGTTCTTC
cdr3_aa: CASSPAGGGYNEQFF
v_call: TRBV4-1
clone_size: many
j_call: TRBJ2-1
d_call: TRBD2

cdr3_nt: TGCAGTGCGACCCAGAGAAATCAATTCACCGGGGAGCTGTTTTTT
cdr3_aa: CSATQRNQFTGELFF
v_call: TRBV20-1
clone_size: many
j_call: TRBJ2-2
d_call: .

cdr3_nt: TGTGCCACCACGGAAAGGGGAAGGGACACCGGGGAGCTGTTTTTT
cdr3_aa: CATTERGRDTGELFF
v_call: TRBV7-9
clone_size: .
j_call: TRBJ2-2
d_call: .

cdr3_nt: TGTGCCAGCAGGAAAGGGCGGGGGGCTTACTCCTACGAGCATTACTTC
cdr3_aa: CASRKGRGAYSYEHYF
v_call: TRBV6-1
clone_size: few
j_call: TRBJ2-7
d_call: TRBD2

cdr3_nt: TGTGCCAGCGCCTCGGGGGGCCGCGCAGATACGCAGTATTTT
cdr3_aa: CASASGGRADTQYF
v_call: TRBV11-3
clone_size: many
j_call: TRBJ2-3
d_call: .

cdr3_nt: TGTGCCAGTAGTACGGGACTAGCAGATACGCAGTATTTT
cdr3_aa: CASSTGLADTQYF
v_call: TRBV19
clone_size: many
j_call: TRBJ2-3
d_call: TRBD2

cdr3_nt: TGCAGCGCGGAGCACACTGAAGCTTTCTTT
cdr3_aa: CSAEHTEAFF
v_call: TRBV29-1
clone_size: many
j_call: TRBJ1-1
d_call: .

cdr3_nt: TGTGCCAGCAGTTTGGTCGGGACAGGGAAACTCGGAGGAAACACCATATATTTT
cdr3_aa: CASSLVGTGKLGGNTIYF
v_call: TRBV28
clone_size: many
j_call: TRBJ1-3
d_call: TRBD1

cdr3_nt: TGTGCCAGCAGCGCCATTGGGGGCAACGCAGATACGCAGTATTTT
cdr3_aa: CASSAIGGNADTQYF
v_call: TRBV9
clone_size: .
j_call: TRBJ2-3
d_call: .

cdr3_nt: TGTGCCAGCAGTGAACCCATGACTGTTACTGAAGCTTTCTTT
cdr3_aa: CASSEPMTVTEAFF
v_call: TRBV2
clone_size: .
j_call: TRBJ1-1
d_call: .

cdr3_nt: TGTGCCAGTAGGACCCGGGACTCCTACGAGCAGTACTTC
cdr3_aa: CASRTRDSYEQYF
v_call: TRBV19
clone_size: many
j_call: TRBJ2-7
d_call: .

cdr3_nt: TGCGCCAGCAGCCATGACAGCAGTAATTCACCCCTCCACTTT
cdr3_aa: CASSHDSSNSPLHF
v_call: TRBV4-1
clone_size: many
j_call: TRBJ1-6
d_call: .

cdr3_nt: TGTGCCAGCAGTGAAGTGGGGCCGAACACCGGGGAGCTGTTTTTT
cdr3_aa: CASSEVGPNTGELFF
v_call: TRBV2
clone_size: many
j_call: TRBJ2-2
d_call: .

cdr3_nt: TGTGCCACCAGTTCTTGGGGGGAAGCTTTCTTT
cdr3_aa: CATSSWGEAFF
v_call: TRBV24-1
clone_size: .
j_call: TRBJ1-1
d_call: .

cdr3_nt: TGTGCCAGCAGTTTAAGCCCCGGGGTAGCGGGAAATGGTGAGACCCAGTACTTC
cdr3_aa: CASSLSPGVAGNGETQYF
v_call: TRBV12-3/TRBV12-4
clone_size: many
j_call: TRBJ2-5
d_call: TRBD2

cdr3_nt: TGTGCCAGCAGTACCGGGACACCCGAGCAGTACTTC
cdr3_aa: CASSTGTPEQYF
v_call: TRBV6-1
clone_size: few
j_call: TRBJ2-7
d_call: .

cdr3_nt: TGCGCCAGCAGCCAATCCCGCGGGGGGCCCTCACTCGGCTACACCTTC
cdr3_aa: CASSQSRGGPSLGYTF
v_call: TRBV4-1
clone_size: many
j_call: TRBJ1-2
d_call: .